This is a list of T cell receptor beta chains from one sample in a study of shared clonotypes between healthy human individuals. Clones were sequenced by immunoSEQ multiplex PCR, and TCRdb holds only the in-frame ones, with some missing. The table has about 2,100,000 clones, about 93% seen once; the top ten hold around 1.7%. Sequencing was carried out using naive CD8+ T cells from PBMCs. These receptors all come from a man younger than 35 in good health. Some clones in this sample may be carry-over from other donors' samples. Each CDR3 is given with its conserved first and last residue. A D gene is named only where the DNA matches it firmly. A row's size may be missing; if present it is once, few, many or a size class.

clone_size j_call d_call v_call cdr3_nt cdr3_aa
NA TRBJ1-4 NA TRBV25-1 TGTGCCAGCAGTGTCGGACTCCGGTTGGATAAACTGTTTTTT CASSVGLRLDKLFF
NA TRBJ2-7 NA TRBV4-3 TGCGCCAGCAGCCTAAGAGGGGCGCGGAGCTACGAGCAGTACTTC CASSLRGARSYEQYF
NA TRBJ2-1 NA TRBV28 TGTGCCAGCAGCCAGGACTCAAGTTCCTACAATGAGCAGTTCTTC CASSQDSSSYNEQFF
NA TRBJ1-3 NA TRBV9 TGTGCCAGCAGCGTAGAGGACATCTCTGGAAACACCATATATTTT CASSVEDISGNTIYF
NA TRBJ2-2 NA TRBV27 TGTGCCAGCAGTTTGATTGGGGCCACCGGGGAGCTGTTTTTT CASSLIGATGELFF
NA TRBJ2-1 NA TRBV5-8 TGTGCCAGCACCTATTTAGGAGTAGCCTACAATGAGCAGTTCTTC CASTYLGVAYNEQFF
NA TRBJ2-2 NA TRBV9 TGTGCCAGCAGCGTAGCTGGGCGGCCGTCGAACACCGGGGAGCTGTTTTTT CASSVAGRPSNTGELFF
once TRBJ2-3 NA TRBV19 TGTGCCAGTAGTATACTAGCGACAGATACGCAGTATTTT CASSILATDTQYF
NA TRBJ1-1 NA TRBV5-6 TGTGCCAGCAGCTTGGGATCTGAAGCTTTCTTT CASSLGSEAFF
NA TRBJ1-1 NA TRBV30 TGTGCCTGGAGTGTAGGGACTCATGAAGCTTTCTTT CAWSVGTHEAFF
NA TRBJ2-3 NA TRBV9 TGTGCCAGCAGCTTGGACATGAATACGCAGTATTTT CASSLDMNTQYF
NA TRBJ2-1 NA TRBV7-9 TGTGCCAGCAGCTTGTCGGGGATCGATGAGCAGTTCTTC CASSLSGIDEQFF
NA TRBJ2-3 NA TRBV19 TGTGCCAGTAGTATCCAGGCCGGTACAGATACGCAGTATTTT CASSIQAGTDTQYF
few TRBJ1-1 TRBD1 TRBV19 TGTGCCAGTAGTATAGATCGGGACAGCGGTGAAGCTTTCTTT CASSIDRDSGEAFF
NA TRBJ2-1 NA TRBV19 TGTGCCAGTAGTATAACACAGGGCTATGAGCAGTTCTTC CASSITQGYEQFF
NA TRBJ2-7 NA TRBV11-2 TGTGCCAGCAGCTTTTGGATCTTACCGGGACGGACCTACGAGCAGTACTTC CASSFWILPGRTYEQYF
NA TRBJ2-5 TRBD2 TRBV7-3 TGTGCCAGCGATCACTATAGCGGGGCCGAAGAGACCCAGTACTTC CASDHYSGAEETQYF
NA TRBJ1-1 NA TRBV6-6 TGTGCCAGCAGTACAGGGCCAGGGGTCACTGAAGCTTTCTTT CASSTGPGVTEAFF
NA TRBJ1-1 NA TRBV2 NA CASILGQGALTEAFF
NA TRBJ2-7 TRBD2 TRBV6-5 TGTGCCAGCAGTTACTGGTCGGGAGGTACCTACGAGCAGTACTTC CASSYWSGGTYEQYF
NA TRBJ2-1 NA TRBV18 TGTGCCAGCTCACCACCCTTGTGGACAGTTTCGGGTGAGCAGTTCTTC CASSPPLWTVSGEQFF
NA TRBJ2-7 TRBD1 TRBV7-8 TGTGCCAGCAGCTCAACCGGGACAGGGAACGGCCCCAAATACGAGCAGTACTTC CASSSTGTGNGPKYEQYF
once TRBJ1-1 TRBD1 TRBV5-1 TGCGCCAGCAGCCTAGGACAGGGGGCGGCGGGCACTGAAGCTTTCTTT CASSLGQGAAGTEAFF
once TRBJ2-1 NA TRBV27 TGTGCCAGCAGCCTCCCTCAACGGCTGAGCTCCTACAATGAGCAGTTCTTC CASSLPQRLSSYNEQFF
NA TRBJ2-1 TRBD2 TRBV7-2 TGTGCCAGCACCTATAGCGGGAGCGCCTACAATGAGCAGTTCTTC CASTYSGSAYNEQFF
few TRBJ1-4 NA TRBV4-1 TGCGCCAGCAGCCAACAGGGTATCATTGAAAAACTGTTTTTT CASSQQGIIEKLFF
NA TRBJ2-3 NA TRBV28 TGTGCCAGCAGCCAAGATCGGTCTAACAATGGAGATACGCAGTATTTT CASSQDRSNNGDTQYF
NA TRBJ2-1 NA TRBV4-2 TGTGCCAGCAGCCAAAGGCTTGGTGGGTACAATGAGCAGTTCTTC CASSQRLGGYNEQFF
NA TRBJ2-7 NA TRBV7-6 TGTGCCAGCAGCTTAGGCGTTCGCGAGGGGGTGGTTGAAGAGCAGTACTTC CASSLGVREGVVEEQYF
few TRBJ1-1 NA TRBV27 TGTGCCAGCAGTTTAGTAAAACGCTGGGACACTGAAGCTTTCTTT CASSLVKRWDTEAFF
NA TRBJ1-2 NA TRBV7-6 TGTGCCAGCAGCTTAGCGGCAGGTCAAGGCTACACCTTC CASSLAAGQGYTF
NA TRBJ2-7 NA TRBV19 TGTGCCAGTAGTATAGGTTGGGGGGACTACGAGCAGTACTTC CASSIGWGDYEQYF
NA TRBJ2-1 TRBD2 TRBV11-2 TGTGCCAGCAGCTTAGGGGCGGGAGACTACAATGAGCAGTTCTTC CASSLGAGDYNEQFF
NA TRBJ2-3 NA TRBV11-3 TGTGCCAGCAGCTTAGGGGGCCAGGGGACTTCCACAGATACGCAGTATTTT CASSLGGQGTSTDTQYF
NA TRBJ1-2 NA TRBV5-6 TGTGCCAGCAGCTTGGCCCTCCAGGGGTTTTTGTATGGCTACACCTTC CASSLALQGFLYGYTF
NA TRBJ2-7 NA TRBV19 TGTGCCAGTAGTATAGCCCCAGGGGACACCTACGAGCAGTACTTC CASSIAPGDTYEQYF
NA TRBJ2-3 TRBD2 TRBV27 TGTGCCAGCAGTTTACTAGCGGTCACAGATACGCAGTATTTT CASSLLAVTDTQYF
NA TRBJ2-5 TRBD1 TRBV29-1 TGCAGCGTTGAAGGGGGGGACAGGGTAGAGACCCAGTACTTC CSVEGGDRVETQYF
NA TRBJ2-1 NA TRBV9 TGTGCCAGCAGCGTAGCATGGAGGACAGATTACAATGAGCAGTTCTTC CASSVAWRTDYNEQFF
once TRBJ2-7 TRBD2 TRBV7-6 TGTGCCAGCACCACCATCCAAGCGGGAGACTACGAGCAGTACTTC CASTTIQAGDYEQYF
NA TRBJ2-5 TRBD1 TRBV27 TGTGCCAGCAGTTTATGGACAGGGGATCGTGAGACCCAGTACTTC CASSLWTGDRETQYF
NA TRBJ2-7 NA TRBV6-5 TGTGCCAGCTCCGCATCCTACTATTTCGAGCAGTACTTC CASSASYYFEQYF
once TRBJ1-5 NA TRBV5-6 TGTGCCAGCAGCTTGTCGGTCACGGTCAATCAGCCCCAGCATTTT CASSLSVTVNQPQHF
NA TRBJ1-5 NA TRBV6-5 TGTGCCAGCAGTTACGGGGGGAGCAATCAGCCCCAGCATTTT CASSYGGSNQPQHF
NA TRBJ1-1 NA TRBV10-3 TGTGCCATCAGCCTCGGGACTTTGAACACTGAAGCTTTCTTT CAISLGTLNTEAFF